A selection of T cell receptor beta chains follows, all from one sample in a study of lymphopenia after photon versus proton radiotherapy. Sequencing was performed with immunoSEQ multiplex PCR; in TCRdb, only in-frame clones are kept and a portion is missing. The sample lists about 25,000 clones; approximately 90% were seen once. Sequenced material: peripheral blood, taken from a patient treated with photon-based radiotherapy. The receptors shown here come from a man aged 50 to 60 with gastric cancer. CDR3s include the opening cysteine and the closing phenylalanine or tryptophan. D genes are given only for firm matches. Some rows mark clone size as missing; the rest say once, few, many or name a class of expanded clone.

j_gene,v_gene,len,abundance,d_gene,CDR3nt,CDR3aa
TRBJ1-3,TRBV30,13,NA,NA,TGTGCCTGGAGGGTCCTCTCTGGAAACACCATATATTTT,CAWRVLSGNTIYF
TRBJ1-3,TRBV30,13,NA,NA,TGTGCCCGGTCTGATGGGGCTCGAAACACCATATATTTT,CARSDGARNTIYF
TRBJ1-5,TRBV5-1,15,NA,NA,TGCGCCAGCAGCGAAGTCAGCAATGGCAATCAGCCCCAGCATTTT,CASSEVSNGNQPQHF
TRBJ2-7,TRBV21-1,13,NA,NA,TGTGCCAGCAGCAATGGCAGGAGGCACGAGCAGTACTTC,CASSNGRRHEQYF
TRBJ2-2,TRBV11-3,13,NA,NA,TGTGCCAGCAGCTTGACAGACACCGGGGAGCTGTTTTTT,CASSLTDTGELFF
TRBJ1-2,TRBV9,15,few,NA,TGTGCCAGCAGTCACCACTCGGAAGGTCTCTATGGCTACACCTTC,CASSHHSEGLYGYTF
TRBJ2-5,TRBV11-2,19,NA,TRBD1,TGTGCCAGCAGCTTAGTAGGAGGGACAGGCAGGTTCCTGGAAGACACCCAGTACTTC,CASSLVGGTGRFLEDTQYF
TRBJ2-6,TRBV5-6,17,NA,TRBD2,TGTGCCAGCAGCGTAGCGGGGGGTTTCTCTGGGGCCAACGTCCTGACTTTC,CASSVAGGFSGANVLTF
TRBJ2-3,TRBV10-3,17,NA,TRBD2,TGTGCCATCAGTGAGCCGAAAGGATTAGCGGGGGGGGATACGCAGTATTTT,CAISEPKGLAGGDTQYF
TRBJ1-6,TRBV4-3,15,once,NA,TGCGCCAGCAGCCAAGCGGCTGGGAGCGGTTCACCCCTCCACTTT,CASSQAAGSGSPLHF
TRBJ2-3,TRBV19,14,NA,TRBD2,TGTGCCAGTAGTATCGGGGGGAACACAGATACGCAGTATTTT,CASSIGGNTDTQYF
TRBJ2-7,TRBV14,11,NA,NA,TGTGCCAGCAGCCAAGGCGGGGAGCAGTACTTC,CASSQGGEQYF
TRBJ1-4,TRBV9,14,NA,TRBD1,TGTGCCAGCAGCGTTGCGACAGGGCCTGAAAAACTGTTTTTT,CASSVATGPEKLFF
TRBJ2-3,TRBV14,13,NA,NA,TGTGCCAGCAGCCAAGCTGGCACAGATACGCAGTATTTT,CASSQAGTDTQYF
TRBJ2-5,TRBV14,12,NA,NA,TGTGCCAGCAGCCAAACTAGTGGTACCCAGTACTTC,CASSQTSGTQYF
TRBJ2-3,TRBV6-4,15,NA,TRBD2,TGTGCCAGCAGTGAAAGCGGGGGGGCCGTAGATACGCAGTATTTT,CASSESGGAVDTQYF
TRBJ2-1,TRBV5-1,16,NA,TRBD2,TGCGCCAGCAGCCCCAGAGCGGGGGGGACCGATAATGAGCAGTTCTTC,CASSPRAGGTDNEQFF
TRBJ1-2,TRBV30,12,NA,NA,TGTGCCTGGAGTGTTCGAGGGTATGGCTACACCTTC,CAWSVRGYGYTF
TRBJ1-6,TRBV5-1,15,NA,NA,TGCGCCAGCAGCTTGGATTCTAGGGTGAGTTCACCCCTCCACTTT,CASSLDSRVSSPLHF
TRBJ1-3,TRBV7-8,14,NA,NA,TGTGCCAGCAGACCAGACAGCTCTGGAAACACCATATATTTT,CASRPDSSGNTIYF
TRBJ2-1,TRBV7-6,16,few,TRBD2,TGTGCCAGCAGCTTAGTGGTCGGGGGGGCGGACAATGAGCAGTTCTTC,CASSLVVGGADNEQFF
TRBJ2-3,TRBV30,12,NA,NA,TGTGCCTGGGGGGCGGGGCCTGATACGCAGTATTTT,CAWGAGPDTQYF
TRBJ1-5,TRBV9,14,NA,TRBD1,TGTGCCAGCAGCGTGGGACAGGGCAATCAGCCCCAGCATTTT,CASSVGQGNQPQHF
TRBJ2-5,TRBV30,12,NA,NA,TGTGCCTGGAGTCTACAGGGCGGGACCCAGTACTTC,CAWSLQGGTQYF
TRBJ2-5,TRBV5-1,14,NA,TRBD2,TGCGCCAGCACCTTAGCGGGGGGGCCAGAGACCCAGTACTTC,CASTLAGGPETQYF
TRBJ1-2,TRBV28,12,NA,NA,TGTGCCAGCAGTTATGGGGCAGGGGGCTACACCTTC,CASSYGAGGYTF
TRBJ2-3,TRBV9,13,NA,NA,TGTGCCAGCAGCGTAGGGGTTGCAGATACGCAGTATTTT,CASSVGVADTQYF
TRBJ2-5,TRBV12-5,15,NA,TRBD2,TGTGCTAGTGGTCTCAAGCGGGGGCGGGGAGAGACCCAGTACTTC,CASGLKRGRGETQYF
TRBJ1-6,TRBV11-3,14,NA,TRBD1,TGTGCCAGCAGCTTGGGACAGGGGAATTCACCCCTCCACTTT,CASSLGQGNSPLHF
TRBJ1-6,TRBV6-1,14,few,NA,TGTGCCAGCAGCCACACGGACTCCCTTTCACCCCTCCACTTT,CASSHTDSLSPLHF
TRBJ2-2,TRBV5-1,13,NA,NA,TGCGCCAGCAGCCTTGATGCAACCGGGGAGCTGTTTTTT,CASSLDATGELFF
TRBJ1-4,TRBV5-1,14,NA,NA,TGCGCCAGCAGCTTGGTGGGGGCGAATGAAAAACTGTTTTTT,CASSLVGANEKLFF
TRBJ1-5,TRBV15,16,NA,TRBD1,TGTGCCACCAGCAGGGACAGGGGGCTGGAGGGTCAGCCCCAGCATTTT,CATSRDRGLEGQPQHF
TRBJ1-6,TRBV10-2,12,few,NA,TGCGCCAGCGGGGCAGGGGCGCCCACCCTCCACTTT,CASGAGAPTLHF
TRBJ2-1,TRBV14,17,NA,NA,TGTGCCAGCAGCCCTTTAGTGGGAGCAGGGGTCGGAGATGAGCAGTTCTTC,CASSPLVGAGVGDEQFF
TRBJ2-5,TRBV2,16,NA,NA,TGTGCCAGCAGCCCGAGCAGGACGGGAAGACCAGAGACCCAGTACTTC,CASSPSRTGRPETQYF
TRBJ2-2,TRBV18,16,NA,TRBD1,TGTGCCAGCTCACTTTCAGGGACAGGGATCCCCGGGGAGCTGTTTTTT,CASSLSGTGIPGELFF
TRBJ2-7,TRBV18,16,few,TRBD1,TGTGCCAGCTCTCTCCTCTCCGGGACAGGGAGAGGGGAGCAGTACTTC,CASSLLSGTGRGEQYF
TRBJ1-6,TRBV19,15,NA,NA,TGTGCCAGTAGTATTGGACAGCTGGTTAATTCACCCCTCCACTTT,CASSIGQLVNSPLHF
TRBJ1-2,TRBV10-2,15,NA,TRBD1,TGCGCCAGCAGCCACACCGGACAGGGAGGATATGGCTACACCTTC,CASSHTGQGGYGYTF
TRBJ2-1,TRBV6-1,12,NA,TRBD2,TGTGCCAGCCATTTTAGCGGGGGGGAGCAGTTCTTC,CASHFSGGEQFF
TRBJ1-4,TRBV2,13,NA,NA,TGTGCCAGCAGGAGGGCAGGGGATGAAAAACTGTTTTTT,CASRRAGDEKLFF
TRBJ1-2,TRBV7-2,15,once,NA,TGTGCCAGCAGCACAAATCCCCCCGGAGCCTATGGCTACACCTTC,CASSTNPPGAYGYTF
TRBJ2-6,TRBV7-7,15,NA,NA,TGTGCCATAGGACAGATCAACTCTGGGGCCAACGTCCTGACTTTC,CAIGQINSGANVLTF
TRBJ2-1,TRBV7-8,15,NA,TRBD1,TGTGCCAGCAGCGTCGGGACAGGGGCTCCCAATGAGCAGTTCTTC,CASSVGTGAPNEQFF
TRBJ1-1,TRBV5-1,13,NA,NA,TGCGCCAGCAGCTTGGGGTTGAACACTGAAGCTTTCTTT,CASSLGLNTEAFF
TRBJ2-4,TRBV7-9,17,NA,NA,TGTGCCAGCAGCTTAGCGCTGGGGCAGCTAGCCAAAAACATTCAGTACTTC,CASSLALGQLAKNIQYF
TRBJ1-1,TRBV6-1,13,NA,NA,TGTGCCAGCACAGTGGGGTTAGGTACTGAAGCTTTCTTT,CASTVGLGTEAFF
TRBJ1-1,TRBV7-2,19,NA,TRBD1,TGTGCCAGCAGCTTAGCTAGGGGGACAGGTCAATTTATGAACACTGAAGCTTTCTTT,CASSLARGTGQFMNTEAFF
TRBJ1-2,TRBV9,17,NA,NA,TGTGCCAGCAGCGTAGTACCCAACAGACACCACAACTATGGCTACACCTTC,CASSVVPNRHHNYGYTF
TRBJ2-1,TRBV18,13,NA,TRBD1,TGTGCCAGCTCCCTGGACAGGATCATTGAGCAGTTCTTC,CASSLDRIIEQFF
TRBJ2-2,TRBV19,17,once,TRBD1,TGTGCCAGTAGGCGCCGGGACAGGAGCCTGAACACCGGGGAGCTGTTTTTT,CASRRRDRSLNTGELFF
TRBJ1-1,TRBV5-5,13,NA,NA,TGTGCCAGCAGCTTGTTAAAGGGTACTGAAGCTTTCTTT,CASSLLKGTEAFF